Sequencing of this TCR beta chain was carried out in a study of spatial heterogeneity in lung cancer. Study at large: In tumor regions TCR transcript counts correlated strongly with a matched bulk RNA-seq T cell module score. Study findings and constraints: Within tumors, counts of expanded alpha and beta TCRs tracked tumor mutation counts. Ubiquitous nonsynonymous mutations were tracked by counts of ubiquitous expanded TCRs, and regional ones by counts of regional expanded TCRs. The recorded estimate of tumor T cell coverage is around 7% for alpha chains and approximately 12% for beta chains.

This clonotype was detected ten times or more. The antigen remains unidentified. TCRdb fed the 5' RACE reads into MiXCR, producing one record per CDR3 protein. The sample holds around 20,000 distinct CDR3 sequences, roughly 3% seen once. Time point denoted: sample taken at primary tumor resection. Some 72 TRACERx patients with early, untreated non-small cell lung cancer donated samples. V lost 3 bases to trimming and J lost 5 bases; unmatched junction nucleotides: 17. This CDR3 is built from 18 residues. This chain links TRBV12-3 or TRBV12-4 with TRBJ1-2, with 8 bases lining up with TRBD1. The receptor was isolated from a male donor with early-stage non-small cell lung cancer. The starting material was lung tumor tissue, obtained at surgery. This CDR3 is CASSFRPDREQNTYGYTF. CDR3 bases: TGTGCCAGCAGTTTCCGGCCGGACAGGGAACAAAACACATATGGCTACACCTTC.